The T cell receptor (beta chain) under discussion was sequenced for a study of cytomegalovirus exposure and HLA in healthy donors. PCR used 60 Vbeta primers and 13 Jbeta primers. TCRdb's table, derived via immunoSEQ multiplex PCR, lists solely in-frame clones and lacks some. The repertoire consists of about 84,000 clones, with around 66% occurring once and the leading ten covering approximately 16%. Remarks on this clone: The germline gene is not matched at one end of the junction; a read error may be the cause.

The CDR3 is 18 amino acids. Per germline, CDR1 LGHNA and CDR2 YNFKEQ. The V gene is TRBV4-2, the J gene TRBJ2-7; 12 nucleotides agree with TRBD2. This TCR derives from a woman in her 40s in good health and CMV-seropositive. The sample taken for sequencing was PBMCs. The CDR3 nucleotides read TGTGCCAGCGGCCAAGAGGGGGAAGGACTAGCGGGATTCTACGAGCAGTACTTC. Amino acid sequence: CASGQEGEGLAGFYEQYF.